The 22 T cell receptor beta chains below were found in one sample sequenced in a study of CD8 T cells in ankylosing spondylitis. General study findings and limits: There was a TCR beta motif, made of 7 or 8 highly homologous variants, that appeared characteristic of ankylosing spondylitis blood.

From the 5' RACE reads, TCRdb called clonotypes with MiXCR, one entry per CDR3 protein. The sample contains about 420,000 distinct CDR3 sequences, under 25% of which appear only once. Their recognized antigens are unknown. Input material: blood, either unsorted or a sorted T cell fraction (not recorded which). Receptors originate from a male donor with ankylosing spondylitis.

The chain has TRBV4-3 and TRBJ2-3, with 9 bases lining up with TRBD2. Unmatched junction bases numbered 4, after V lost 1 base and J lost 2 bases. Germline CDR1 is LGHNA and CDR2 is YSLEER. This CDR3 is built from 16 residues. The CDR3 nucleotides are TGCGCCAGCAGCCAAGGGGGCGGGAGGGCCACAGATACGCAGTATTTT. It yields the protein CASSQGGGRATDTQYF.

CDR3 in DNA: TGTGCCAGTAGTGCAGTCGACAGGGGGCTTGCGCAGTACTTC. The encoded protein is CASSAVDRGLAQYF. The J gene is TRBJ2-7, the V gene TRBV19, with 10 bases aligning to TRBD1. CDR3 size: 14 residues. Germline-derived CDR1 and CDR2 are LNHDA and SQIVND (reference sequence). J lost 9 bases, V lost 5 bases, and 10 bases had no gene match.

The rearrangement links TRBV9 to TRBJ2-1; D gene ambiguous. V was cut by 0 bases and J by 2 bases, with 6 bases left in between. This CDR3 contains 14 residues. In germline, CDR1 is SGDLS, CDR2 YYNGEE. Written as DNA, the CDR3 is TGTGCCAGCAGCGTAGCGTCCGCCTACAATGAGCAGTTCTTC. Protein product: CASSVASAYNEQFF.

The chain joins TRBV7-3 to TRBJ2-1; D is perhaps TRBD1 or TRBD2 (5 bases each). Germline lookup yields CDR1 SGHTA and CDR2 FQGTGA. The V end was cut by 10 bases, the J end by 5 bases, with 21 bases between. The CDR3 contains 15 residues. The CDR3 DNA is TGTGCCACCCTAAGGGGACGGGCGGCCCACAATGAGCAGTTCTTC. Its protein is CATLRGRAAHNEQFF.

This clonotype was seen more than once but under ten times. CDR3 loop: CASSPAGTSVDNEQFF. CDR3 bases: TGTGCCAGCAGCCCAGCAGGGACTAGCGTAGACAATGAGCAGTTCTTC. V usage is TRBV5-5 and J usage is TRBJ2-1; 10 bases agree with TRBD2. Looked up from germline, CDR1 is SGHKS and CDR2 is YYEKEE (reference sequence). The CDR3 has 16 residues. V shed 4 bases and J 5 bases; nucleotides not matched to a gene: 9.

The CDR3 is CASRGGQGYYEQYF. CDR3 nucleotides: TGTGCCAGCAGGGGCGGACAGGGGTACTACGAGCAGTACTTC. The chain uses TRBV12-3 or TRBV12-4 and TRBJ2-7; 9 nucleotides line up with TRBD1. The CDR3 length is 14 residues. V was pared by 6 bases and J by 3 bases, with 6 bases of the junction left unmatched.

V usage is TRBV20-1 and J usage is TRBJ2-5; 9 positions agree with TRBD2. Germline CDR1 DFQATT, CDR2 SNEGSKA (reference sequence). The CDR3 is 13 amino acids. The V gene end was trimmed by 6 bases and the J gene end by 5 bases; junction bases not matched to a gene: 7. The chain's CDR3 is CSAAGGPRETQYF. CDR3 nucleotide sequence: TGCAGTGCGGCGGGAGGGCCGCGGGAGACCCAGTACTTC.

This clonotype has more than one count but fewer than ten. The V and J genes are TRBV6-2 or TRBV6-3 and TRBJ2-6, with D possibly TRBD1 on 6 matching bases. The CDR3 is 16 residues long. V lost 6 bases to trimming and J lost 0 bases, with 12 bases between them. Germline CDR1 MNHEY, CDR2 SVGEGT. CDR3 residues: CASRTTGPSGANVLTF. For the CDR3, the DNA is TGTGCCAGCAGGACTACAGGGCCCTCTGGGGCCAACGTCCTGACTTTC.

The chain couples TRBV7-8 to TRBJ1-5, with D uncertain. CDR3 length: 15 amino acids. Per germline, CDR1 SGHVS and CDR2 FQNEAQ. V was pared by 3 bases and J by 0 bases, with 9 bases between. Here the CDR3 DNA reads TGTGCCAGCAGCTTGGGGAGGCATAGCAATCAGCCCCAGCATTTT. Translated, it gives CASSLGRHSNQPQHF. The full variable domain, rest sourced from reference TRBV7-8 and TRBJ1-5, is GAGVSQSPRYKVAKRGQDVALRCDPISGHVSLFWYQQALGQGPEFLTYFQNEAQLDKSGLPSDRFFAERPEGSVSTLKIQRTQQEDSAVYLCASSLGRHSNQPQHFGDGTRLSIL.

The genes are TRBV7-2 and TRBJ1-4; D remains ambiguous. This CDR3 contains 13 residues. Germline V gene sequence: CDR1 SGHTA, CDR2 FQGNSA. V shed 5 bases and J shed 14 bases, with 18 bases lying between them. The CDR3 DNA follows: TGTGCCAGCAGCCCCCGGGGTCATGGACCCCTGTTTTTT. Translated: CASSPRGHGPLFF. The full variable domain, its missing parts supplied by reference TRBV7-2 and TRBJ1-4, is GAGVSQSPSNKVTEKGKDVELRCDPISGHTALYWYRQSLGQGLEFLIYFQGNSAPDKSGLPSDRFSAERTGGSVSTLTIQRTQQEDSAVYLCASSPRGHGPLFFGSGTQLSVL.

This clonotype was found a few times. The chain uses TRBV28 and TRBJ2-3; 11 bases agree with TRBD2. V shed 2 bases, J shed 0 bases, and the junction held 7 bases outside the gene matches. Germline CDR1 is MDHEN and CDR2 is SYDVKM. The CDR3 sequence is 18 residues long. CDR3 sequence (DNA): TGTGCCAGCAGTTTAAGACTAGCGGGGCTTGCTAGCACAGATACGCAGTATTTT. Translating it yields CASSLRLAGLASTDTQYF.

The V gene is TRBV15, the J gene TRBJ2-7; TRBD1 might be the D (6 bases). The V end was cut by 0 bases, the J end by 9 bases, with 12 bases between. The CDR3 is made up of 13 amino acids. The germline V gene encodes CDR1 LNHNV and CDR2 YYDKDF (reference sequence). The CDR3 loop is CATSRDVDRGQYF. The DNA for the CDR3 is TGTGCCACCAGCAGAGATGTGGACAGAGGGCAGTACTTC.

The CDR3 region has the DNA TGCGCCAGCAGCCGGGACAGGGATCAAGAGACCCAGTACTTC. Its translation is CASSRDRDQETQYF. The chain links TRBV4-3 to TRBJ2-5, with 9 bases aligning to TRBD1. CDR1 and CDR2 from the germline V gene are LGHNA and YSLEER. The CDR3 contains 14 residues. Trimming removed 4 bases from V and 2 bases from J; junction bases left unmatched: 2.

This clonotype was seen more than once but under ten times. The chain combines TRBV6-5 with TRBJ2-7; 11 bases align to TRBD2. The CDR3 loop spans 17 amino acids. Germline CDR1 reads MNHEY; CDR2 reads SVGAGI. The ends lost 2 bases at V and 1 base at J; junction bases unmatched: 7. Here the CDR3 DNA reads TGTGCCAGCAGTTACGGTAGCGGGAGGGGTGTTTCCTACGAGCAGTACTTC. It specifies CASSYGSGRGVSYEQYF.

The table lists this clonotype with a few counts. This chain connects TRBV28 to TRBJ2-1; 13 nucleotides line up with TRBD2. Looked up from germline, CDR1 is MDHEN and CDR2 is SYDVKM. CDR3 length: 14 amino acids. Unmatched junction bases numbered 4, after V lost 8 bases and J lost 6 bases. Here the CDR3 reads CASERTSGSNEQFF. CDR3 bases: TGTGCCAGCGAGAGGACTAGCGGGAGCAATGAGCAGTTCTTC.

This clonotype occurred a few times. J is TRBJ1-1 and V is TRBV7-2, with a weak D call TRBD1 (5 bases). Germline CDR1 SGHTA, CDR2 FQGNSA. CDR3 size: 15 residues. Trimming stripped 1 base from V and 2 bases from J, with 11 bases between. The CDR3 sequence is CASSLVGGSNTEAFF. CDR3 nucleotide sequence: TGTGCCAGCAGCTTAGTTGGGGGATCAAACACTGAAGCTTTCTTT.

The chain carries TRBV5-1 and TRBJ1-1; D call uncertain. The CDR3 covers 14 residues. CDR1 and CDR2 (germline): SGHRS, YFSETQ. Trimming removed 2 bases from V and 1 base from J, with 9 bases in between. Written as DNA, the CDR3 is TGCGCCAGCAGCTTATCACAGCAGAACACTGAAGCTTTCTTT. It translates to CASSLSQQNTEAFF.

The chain carries TRBV6-5 and TRBJ1-1, with 10 bases identical to TRBD1. Germline trimming cut 5 bases from V and 11 bases from J; bases unmatched to any gene: 5. This CDR3 spans 12 amino acids. CDR1 and CDR2 (germline): MNHEY, SVGAGI. In nucleotides, the CDR3 is TGTGCCAGCAGTGTGACAGGGGGCGGCGCTTTCTTT. Translating it yields CASSVTGGGAFF.

The J gene is TRBJ2-7, the V gene TRBV27; possibly TRBD2 for D (5 bases). Per germline, CDR1 MNHEY and CDR2 SMNVEV (reference sequence). V was pared by 5 bases and J by 0 bases, with 11 bases between. The CDR3 extends over 14 amino acids. CDR3: CASSPLRGSYEQYF. DNA of the CDR3: TGTGCCAGCAGTCCTCTCCGGGGCTCCTACGAGCAGTACTTC.

This clonotype was observed a few times. The chain links TRBV28 to TRBJ2-7; D might be TRBD2 (6 bases). With 6 bases removed from V and 0 bases from J, the gap between germline ends came to 18 bases. This CDR3 region has 16 residues. Germline V gene sequence: CDR1 MDHEN, CDR2 SYDVKM. The CDR3, as DNA: TGTGCCAGCAGAGGAAAAAAGGGGACTTTCTCCTACGAGCAGTACTTC. Its translation is CASRGKKGTFSYEQYF. The complete variable domain, with remaining parts taken from reference TRBV28 and TRBJ2-7, reads DVKVTQSSRYLVKRTGEKVFLECVQDMDHENMFWYRQDPGLGLRLIYFSYDVKMKEKGDIPEGYSVSREKKERFSLILESASTNQTSMYLCASRGKKGTFSYEQYFGPGTRLTVT.

This chain uses TRBV5-1 with TRBJ2-1; TRBD2 matches at 8 bases. Germline V gives CDR1 SGHRS, CDR2 YFSETQ. The CDR3 runs to 16 residues. After removal of 3 bases from V and 1 base from J, the junction contained 6 bases not matched to a gene. The CDR3 nucleotides are TGCGCCAGCAGCTCAAGGACTAGCCCATCCTACAATGAGCAGTTCTTC. Translating it yields CASSSRTSPSYNEQFF.

This clonotype was seen a handful of times. V usage is TRBV5-1 and J usage is TRBJ2-5; 8 nucleotides match TRBD2. V lost 3 bases and J lost 5; bases outside the gene matches: 9. The CDR3 has 15 residues. Germline CDR1 SGHRS, CDR2 YFSETQ. The CDR3 DNA follows: TGCGCCAGCAGCTCCTCAGCGGGAGTCCGGGAGACCCAGTACTTC. It yields the protein CASSSSAGVRETQYF.